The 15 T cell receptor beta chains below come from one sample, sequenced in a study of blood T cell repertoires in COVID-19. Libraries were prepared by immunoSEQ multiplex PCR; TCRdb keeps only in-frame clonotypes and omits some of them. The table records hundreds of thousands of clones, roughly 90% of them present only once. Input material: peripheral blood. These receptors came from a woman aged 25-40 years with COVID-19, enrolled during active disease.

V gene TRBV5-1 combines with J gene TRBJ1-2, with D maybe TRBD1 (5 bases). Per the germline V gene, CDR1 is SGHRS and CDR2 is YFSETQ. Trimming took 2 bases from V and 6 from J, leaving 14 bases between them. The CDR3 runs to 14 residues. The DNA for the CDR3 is TGCGCCAGCAGCTTTAATAGCTTCAGGGATGGCTACACCTTC. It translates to CASSFNSFRDGYTF.

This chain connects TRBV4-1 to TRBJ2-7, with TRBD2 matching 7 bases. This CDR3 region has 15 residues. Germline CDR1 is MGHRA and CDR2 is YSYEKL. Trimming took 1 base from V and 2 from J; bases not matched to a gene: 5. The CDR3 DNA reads TGCGCCAGCAGCCAAGTCGCTAGCGGCCCCTACGAGCAGTACTTC. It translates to CASSQVASGPYEQYF.

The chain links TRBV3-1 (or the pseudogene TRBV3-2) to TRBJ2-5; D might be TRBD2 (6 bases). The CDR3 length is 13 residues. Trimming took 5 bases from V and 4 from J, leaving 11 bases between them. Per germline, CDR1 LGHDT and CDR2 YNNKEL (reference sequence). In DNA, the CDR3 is TGTGCCAGCAGCTGGACCGGGGGAGAGACCCAGTACTTC. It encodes CASSWTGGETQYF.

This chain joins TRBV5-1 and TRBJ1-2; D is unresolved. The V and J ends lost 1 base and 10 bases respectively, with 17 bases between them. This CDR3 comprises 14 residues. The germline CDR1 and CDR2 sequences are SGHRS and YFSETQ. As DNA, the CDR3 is TGCGCCAGCAGCTTGCCCGGGATCCGCTCCTTCTACACCTTC. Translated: CASSLPGIRSFYTF.

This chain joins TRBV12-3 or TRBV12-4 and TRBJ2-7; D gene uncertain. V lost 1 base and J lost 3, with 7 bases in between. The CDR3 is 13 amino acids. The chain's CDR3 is CASSLDTYYEQYF. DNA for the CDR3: TGTGCCAGCAGTTTAGACACATACTACGAGCAGTACTTC.

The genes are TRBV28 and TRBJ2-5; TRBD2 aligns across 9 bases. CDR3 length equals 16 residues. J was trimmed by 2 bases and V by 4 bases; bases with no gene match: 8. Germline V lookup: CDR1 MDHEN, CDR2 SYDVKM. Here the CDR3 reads CASSSRAGGEQETQYF. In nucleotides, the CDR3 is TGTGCCAGCAGTTCCCGAGCGGGGGGCGAACAAGAGACCCAGTACTTC.

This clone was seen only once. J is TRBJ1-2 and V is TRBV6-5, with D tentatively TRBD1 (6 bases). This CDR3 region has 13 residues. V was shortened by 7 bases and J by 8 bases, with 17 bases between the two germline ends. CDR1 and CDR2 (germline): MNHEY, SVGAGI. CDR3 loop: CASTSTGSEGYTF. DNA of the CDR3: TGTGCCAGCACTTCCACAGGGTCTGAGGGCTACACCTTC.

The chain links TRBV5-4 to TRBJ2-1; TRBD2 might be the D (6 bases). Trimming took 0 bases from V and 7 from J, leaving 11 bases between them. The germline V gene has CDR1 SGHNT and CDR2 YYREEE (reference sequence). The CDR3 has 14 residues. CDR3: CASSLALAWNEQFF. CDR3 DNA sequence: TGTGCCAGCAGCTTGGCCCTAGCGTGGAATGAGCAGTTCTTC.

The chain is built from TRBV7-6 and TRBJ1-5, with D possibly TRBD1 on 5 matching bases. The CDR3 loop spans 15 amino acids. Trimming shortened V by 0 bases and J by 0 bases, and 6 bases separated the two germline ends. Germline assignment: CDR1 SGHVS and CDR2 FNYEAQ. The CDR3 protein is CASSLAGHSNQPQHF. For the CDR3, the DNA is TGTGCCAGCAGCTTAGCGGGGCATAGCAATCAGCCCCAGCATTTT.

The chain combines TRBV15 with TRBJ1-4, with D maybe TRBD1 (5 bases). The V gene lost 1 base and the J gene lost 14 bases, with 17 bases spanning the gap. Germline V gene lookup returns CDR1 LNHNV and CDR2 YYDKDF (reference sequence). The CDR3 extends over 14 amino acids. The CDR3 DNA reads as TGTGCCACCAGCAGAGCCCCTCCCTCAGGGATGCTGTTTTTT. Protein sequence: CATSRAPPSGMLFF.

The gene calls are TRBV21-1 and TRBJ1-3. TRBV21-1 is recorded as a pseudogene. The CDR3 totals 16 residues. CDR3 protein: CASSKVGGLSGNTIYF. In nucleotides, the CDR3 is TGTGCCAGCAGCAAAGTGGGAGGCCTCTCTGGAAACACCATATATTTT.

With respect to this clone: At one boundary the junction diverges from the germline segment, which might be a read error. The CDR3 here is CATSDLAGTTDTQYF. The CDR3 nucleotides read TGTGCCACCAGCGATTTGGCGGGGACCACAGATACGCAGTATTTT. V is TRBV24-1 and J is TRBJ2-3, with D perhaps matching TRBD2 (6 bases). Germline CDR1 reads KGHDR; CDR2 reads SFDVKD. This CDR3 contains 15 residues.

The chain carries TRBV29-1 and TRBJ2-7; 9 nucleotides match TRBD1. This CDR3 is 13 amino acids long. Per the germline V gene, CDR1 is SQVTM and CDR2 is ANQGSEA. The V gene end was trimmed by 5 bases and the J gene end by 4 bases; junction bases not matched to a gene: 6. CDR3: CSVTKDRGYEQYF. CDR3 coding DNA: TGCAGCGTTACGAAGGACAGGGGTTACGAGCAGTACTTC.

The CDR3 coding sequence is TGTGCCAGGTCCTCAGGGAACACCGGGGAGCTGTTTTTT. Its protein product is CARSSGNTGELFF. The chain uses TRBV2 and TRBJ2-2; D is unresolved. The CDR3 sequence is 13 residues long. CDR1 and CDR2 (germline): SNHLY, FYNNEI. V dropped 9 bases and J dropped 1 base, with 9 bases sitting between them. The variable domain in full, completed from reference TRBV2 and TRBJ2-2, reads EPEVTQTPSHQVTQMGQEVILRCVPISNHLYFYWYRQILGQKVEFLVSFYNNEISEKSEIFDDQFSVERPDGSNFTLKIRSTKLEDSAMYFCARSSGNTGELFFGEGSRLTVL.

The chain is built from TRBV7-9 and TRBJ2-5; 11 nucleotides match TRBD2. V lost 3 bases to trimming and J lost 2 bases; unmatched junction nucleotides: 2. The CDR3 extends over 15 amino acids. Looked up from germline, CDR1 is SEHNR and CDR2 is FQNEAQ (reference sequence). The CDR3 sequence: CASSFRLAGQETQYF. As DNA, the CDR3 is TGTGCCAGCAGCTTCCGACTAGCGGGGCAAGAGACCCAGTACTTC.